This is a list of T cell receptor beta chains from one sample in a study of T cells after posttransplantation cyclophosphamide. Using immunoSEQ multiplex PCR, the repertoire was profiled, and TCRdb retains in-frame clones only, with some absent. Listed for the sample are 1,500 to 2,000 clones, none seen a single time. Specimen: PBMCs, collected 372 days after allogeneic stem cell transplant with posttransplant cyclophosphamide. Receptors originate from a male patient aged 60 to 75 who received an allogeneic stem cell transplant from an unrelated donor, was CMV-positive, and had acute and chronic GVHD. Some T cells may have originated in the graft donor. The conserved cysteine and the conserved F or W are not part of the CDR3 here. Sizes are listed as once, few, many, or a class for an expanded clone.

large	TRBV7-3	ASSSGANTEAF
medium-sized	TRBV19	ASSAAQVSHYGYT
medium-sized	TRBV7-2	ASSFVQGNTEAF
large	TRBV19	ASNSDRGYNQPQH
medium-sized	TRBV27	ASRGGPYEQY
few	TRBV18	ASSPPGGEVNTEAF
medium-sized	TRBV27	ASSFVGTGLYNEQF
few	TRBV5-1	ASSLAPTNPYNEQF
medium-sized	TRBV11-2	ASSPTTSGIQETQY
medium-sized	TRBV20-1	SSYSGDTQY
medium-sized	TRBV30	AWSVFHRGHAEAF
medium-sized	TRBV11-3	ASSAGAGDEETQY
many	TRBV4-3	ASSRQLAGGETQY
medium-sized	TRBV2	ASSLDRGKNQPQH
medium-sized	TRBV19	ASNDRGAQPQH
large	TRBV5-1	ASSLAGTGGEGYT
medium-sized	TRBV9	ASSKQWVFRY
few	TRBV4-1	ASSQGEVSGRARNEQF
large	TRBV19	ASRMRSSYEQY
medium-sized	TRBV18	ASSPIVTGTTEAF
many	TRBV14	ASSQLTGSPLH
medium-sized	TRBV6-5	ASSYSDSLYGYT
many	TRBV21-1	ASSQGGVPSGTQY